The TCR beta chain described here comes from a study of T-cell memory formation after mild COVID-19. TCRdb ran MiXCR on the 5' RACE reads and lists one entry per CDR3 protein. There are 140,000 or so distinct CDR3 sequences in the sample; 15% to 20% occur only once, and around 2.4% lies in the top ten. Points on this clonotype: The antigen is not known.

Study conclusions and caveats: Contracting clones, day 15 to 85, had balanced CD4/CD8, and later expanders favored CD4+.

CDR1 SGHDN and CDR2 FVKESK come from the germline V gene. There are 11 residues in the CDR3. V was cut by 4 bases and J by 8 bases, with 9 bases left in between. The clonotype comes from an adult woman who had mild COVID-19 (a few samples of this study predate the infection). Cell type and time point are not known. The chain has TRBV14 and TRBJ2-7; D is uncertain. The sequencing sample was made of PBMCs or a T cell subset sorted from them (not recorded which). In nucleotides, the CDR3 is TGTGCCAGCAGCCTTGTAGGACAGCAGTACTTC. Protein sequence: CASSLVGQQYF.